What follows is one T cell receptor (beta chain) and its context. Its target is unknown. The data are from a study of vaccination effects on CD4 cells after COVID-19. Before sequencing took place, the ViraFEST assay used viral peptide pools to expand antigen-specific CD4+ T cells. After around nine days in culture, the CD4+ T cells were isolated. Negative nucleocapsid antibody tests before and after vaccination confirmed no previous SARS-CoV-2 infection. IL-2 at roughly 9.7 IU/ml and peptides at 10 ug/ml were added to cultured PBMC, approximately 2.2 million per well. Cells had half their medium changed to IL-2 medium on days 3 and 7. CDR3 length: 14 residues. V dropped 0 bases and J dropped 1 base, with 7 bases sitting between them. In germline, CDR1 is SGHRS, CDR2 YFSETQ. Here immunoSEQ multiplex PCR was the method, and the copy in TCRdb shows in-frame clones only, minus some. The sample lists approximately 40,000 clones, about two thirds occurring once.

The origin of this receptor is a human donor who received a COVID-19 vaccine. The source was CD4+ T cells from PBMCs cultured with SARS-CoV-2 spike peptides, collected before COVID-19 vaccination. V is TRBV5-1 and J is TRBJ1-1; D possibly corresponds to TRBD1 (5 bases). This CDR3 reads CASSLGGQNTEAFF. CDR3 nucleotide sequence: TGCGCCAGCAGCTTGGGAGGACAGAACACTGAAGCTTTCTTT. Complete variable domain (other parts from reference TRBV5-1 and TRBJ1-1): KAGVTQTPRYLIKTRGQQVTLSCSPISGHRSVSWYQQTPGQGLQFLFEYFSETQRNKGNFPGRFSGRQFSNSRSEMNVSTLELGDSALYLCASSLGGQNTEAFFGQGTRLTVV.